The T cell receptor beta chain under discussion was sequenced for a study of blood T cell repertoires in COVID-19 (TCRdb year 2020). General notes on the study: Samples covering the acute and convalescent phases of COVID-19 were provided by collaborators in the United States, Italy and Spain. The material from the prospective study consisted of cDNA or gDNA derived from T cells, B-cell-depleted T cells, or PBMCs. Subjects who had been exposed to COVID-19, were actively infected with it, or had recovered from it provided the deeply sampled blood TCRbeta repertoires that made up the dataset. The repertoires were released in a freely available public database meant as a resource for research on the immune response to SARS-CoV-2. The samples were drawn from the first 160 participants of the ongoing ImmuneRACE study and from more than 1,000 subjects provided by 6 global collaborators. Sample metadata almost always included a de-identified subject ID, COVID-19 status, age in years and sex. Where available, HLA class I and class II types were taken from metadata supplied by the sample provider and were not determined by assay-based typing. Study-wide conclusions, independent of this receptor: Clinical and demographic metadata were provided uncurated, with the amount varying by source and participant.

TCRbeta CDR3 regions were amplified from genomic DNA by means of the immunoSEQ Assay, a bias-controlled multiplex PCR. In the authors' own workflow: Nucleated cell counts per sample were estimated from amplification of reference gene primers within the assay. To quantify the absolute abundance of each unique TCRbeta CDR3 rearrangement, sequence reads were collapsed and filtered. For each sample, productive Simpson clonality was calculated by taking the square root of Simpson's diversity index across productive rearrangements. TCRdb holds this immuneACCESS table with in-frame rearrangements only. Some clones are missing; in checked studies, unresolved V genes explain under half, and the rest has no known cause. V and J calls and clone size are given by that table; D and trimming were obtained from the DNA. The sample has some 250,000 clones on record, more than 75% of them singletons. The ten largest clones take up around 11% of the sample.

CDR3 length: 16 amino acids, cysteine to phenylalanine. Here the CDR3 DNA is all that survives: 48 bases in frame from base 1. The V end loses 4 bases and the J end loses 0 bases, and a stretch of 13 bases separates them. The germline V gene encodes CDR1 MNHNS and CDR2 SASEGT. Remarks on this clone: The antigen this receptor binds is unknown. No qualities accompany the bases; no much larger clone lies one base away.

Each collaborating institution followed its own protocols to collect whole blood in K2EDTA tubes. For TCRbeta analysis, collaborators shipped samples in one of three forms: frozen whole blood, isolated PBMCs, or DNA extracted from either of those sample types. Sequencing was carried out using peripheral blood. This chain is built from TRBV6-1 and TRBJ1-5; the D gene is perhaps TRBD1, on 6 matching bases. The clonotype originates from a woman in her sixties or seventies with active or convalescent COVID-19. In nucleotides, the sequence is TGTGCCAGCAGTGGGCGGACAGTGAATAGCAATCAGCCCCAGCATTTT. Its amino acids are CASSGRTVNSNQPQHF.